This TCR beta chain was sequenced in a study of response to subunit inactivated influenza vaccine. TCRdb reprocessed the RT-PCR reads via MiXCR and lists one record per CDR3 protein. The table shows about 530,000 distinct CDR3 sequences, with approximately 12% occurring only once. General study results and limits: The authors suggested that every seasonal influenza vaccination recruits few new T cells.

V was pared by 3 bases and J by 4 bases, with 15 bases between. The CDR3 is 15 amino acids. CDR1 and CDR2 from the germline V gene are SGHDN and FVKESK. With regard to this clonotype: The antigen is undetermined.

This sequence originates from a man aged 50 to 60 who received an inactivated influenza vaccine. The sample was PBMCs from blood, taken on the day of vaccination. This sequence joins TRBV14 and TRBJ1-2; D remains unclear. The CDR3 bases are TGTGCCAGCAGCCAGGTTAACGGTTATAGCTATGGCTACACCTTC. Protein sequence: CASSQVNGYSYGYTF.